The 16 T cell receptor beta chains in this list originate from one sample, sequenced in a study of T cells in Graves' hyperthyroidism and ophthalmopathy. Regions amplified from RNA transcripts were the TCR beta CDR3 regions. During a first-round RT-PCR of the TCR CDR3, the HTBI primer set was used. Using its own MiXCR run on the multiplex PCR reads, TCRdb lists one record per CDR3 protein. This sample yields approximately 630,000 distinct CDR3 sequences, of which 15% to 20% are seen a single time; about 3.8% belongs to the top ten. Source material: blood. Every receptor here comes from a woman aged 25 to 45 with Graves' hyperthyroidism.

This clonotype showed up many times. The V gene is TRBV12-3 or TRBV12-4, the J gene TRBJ2-3; 8 nucleotides agree with TRBD1. The CDR3 runs 15 residues. V lost 3 bases to trimming and J lost 2 bases; unmatched junction nucleotides: 4. The CDR3 nucleotides read TGTGCCAGCAGTTTCCCGACAGGGGCCACAGATACGCAGTATTTT. This gives the protein CASSFPTGATDTQYF.

The chain recombines TRBV7-2 with TRBJ2-2; 7 nucleotides agree with TRBD1. Trimming took 5 bases from V and 5 from J; bases not matched to a gene: 11. CDR3 length: 16 residues. Germline-derived CDR1 and CDR2 are SGHTA and FQGNSA. CDR3: CASSRQQGMRTGELFF. CDR3 bases: TGTGCCAGCAGCCGCCAACAGGGGATGCGGACCGGGGAGCTGTTTTTT.

This chain connects TRBV5-6 to TRBJ1-3; no reliable D call. This CDR3 contains 17 residues. Trimming removed 0 bases at V and 0 bases at J, with 13 bases between. The germline V gene encodes CDR1 SGHDT and CDR2 YYEEEE. The DNA of the CDR3 is TGTGCCAGCAGCTTGGACTTCGGGCAGATCTCTGGAAACACCATATATTTT. This sequence encodes CASSLDFGQISGNTIYF.

V gene TRBV7-2 combines with J gene TRBJ1-1; maybe TRBD1 (6 bases). The CDR3 extends over 14 amino acids. V was clipped by 4 bases and J by 3 bases, with 12 bases between them. The germline V gene has CDR1 SGHTA and CDR2 FQGNSA. This CDR3 is CASSSRRGDTEAFF. The CDR3 region has the DNA TGTGCCAGCAGCTCCCGGAGGGGGGACACTGAAGCTTTCTTT.

As for this clonotype: The germline gene is not matched at one end of the junction; a read error may be the cause. This chain joins TRBV6-1 and TRBJ1-3; 7 bases match TRBD1. The germline CDR1 and CDR2 sequences are MNHNS and SASEGT. This CDR3 comprises 14 residues. This CDR3 is CASRPDRAGNTKYF. Written as DNA, the CDR3 is TGTGCCAGCAGACCCGACAGGGCTGGAAACACCAAATATTTT.

This clonotype occurred a few times. The chain links TRBV30 to TRBJ2-1, with 10 bases identical to TRBD2. Germline V gives CDR1 GTSNPN, CDR2 SVGIG (reference sequence). This CDR3 region has 15 residues. V was pared by 0 bases and J by 9 bases, with 8 bases of the junction left unmatched. Here the CDR3 reads CAWSVSLAGEAEQFF. DNA of the CDR3: TGTGCCTGGAGTGTGTCCCTAGCGGGAGAGGCTGAGCAGTTCTTC.

This clonotype was counted between two and nine times. This chain's CDR3 is CASSIRGGTEAFF. Here the CDR3 DNA reads TGTGCCAGTAGTATTCGGGGTGGCACTGAAGCTTTCTTT. The gene calls are TRBV19 and TRBJ1-1; no definite D call. V shed 3 bases and J shed 4 bases, with 9 bases lying between them. The CDR3 runs 13 residues. Germline V CDR1 and CDR2: LNHDA, SQIVND (reference sequence).

This clonotype occurred a few times. The chain is built from TRBV14 and TRBJ1-1; D is uncertain. Germline V lookup: CDR1 SGHDN, CDR2 FVKESK. Trimming took off 2 bases at V and 0 bases at J, with 4 bases between the two ends. This CDR3 has 13 residues. CDR3 protein: CASSQLMNTEAFF. The CDR3 DNA sequence: TGTGCCAGCAGCCAATTAATGAACACTGAAGCTTTCTTT.

In this sample, this clonotype turned up a few times. The V call is TRBV29-1, the J call TRBJ1-1; 9 bases match TRBD1. The CDR3 totals 13 residues. Per the germline V gene, CDR1 is SQVTM and CDR2 is ANQGSEA. V was pared by 4 bases and J by 8 bases, with 8 bases of the junction left unmatched. The CDR3 sequence: CSVVGGGTGEAFF. The CDR3 nucleotides are TGCAGCGTTGTTGGTGGGGGGACAGGGGAAGCTTTCTTT.

This clonotype showed up just a few times. The chain is built from TRBV19 and TRBJ2-2, with 10 bases that match TRBD2. Germline loops: CDR1 LNHDA, CDR2 SQIVND (reference sequence). Losses at the gene ends were 10 bases for V and 3 bases for J; bases not matched to a gene: 8. The CDR3 totals 15 residues. CDR3 in DNA: TGTGCCACCTCCCGGACTAGCGGTTACACCGGGGAGCTGTTTTTT. It codes for CATSRTSGYTGELFF.

This clonotype was recorded at least ten times. This chain links TRBV7-2 with TRBJ2-3, with TRBD2 matching 13 bases. Germline V gives CDR1 SGHTA, CDR2 FQGNSA. CDR3 size: 16 residues. V shed 5 bases and J 2 bases; nucleotides not matched to a gene: 4. This chain's CDR3 is CASSRLAGGVTDTQYF. CDR3 nucleotides: TGTGCCAGCAGCCGACTAGCGGGGGGCGTCACAGATACGCAGTATTTT.

This clonotype has at least ten counts. The chain employs TRBV5-1 and TRBJ2-3; no firm D call. Trimming took off 0 bases at V and 4 bases at J, with 9 bases between the two ends. Per germline, CDR1 SGHRS and CDR2 YFSETQ. The CDR3 has 14 amino acids. In DNA, the CDR3 is TGCGCCAGCAGCTTGGCGCTCCAGGCAGATACGCAGTATTTT. Its protein product is CASSLALQADTQYF.

The sample holds many counts of this clonotype. The V and J genes are TRBV5-5 and TRBJ2-2; 9 bases line up with TRBD2. Trimming removed 0 bases from V and 6 bases from J; junction bases left unmatched: 3. Germline CDR1 SGHKS, CDR2 YYEKEE (reference sequence). The CDR3 totals 15 residues. CDR3 sequence reads: CASSLVAGVSGELFF. Written as DNA, the CDR3 is TGTGCCAGCAGCTTGGTAGCGGGAGTGTCCGGGGAGCTGTTTTTT.

Turning to this clonotype: The CDR3 end shows no conserved phenylalanine or tryptophan, and so a read error is likely. This sequence joins TRBV3-1 and TRBJ2-5; weak D call: TRBD1 (5 bases). V lost 2 bases, J lost 5 bases, and 18 bases lay in between. CDR1 LGHDT and CDR2 YNNKEL come from the germline V gene (reference sequence). The CDR3 loop spans 16 amino acids. This CDR3 is CASSQFSGRGPETQYS. As DNA, the CDR3 is TGTGCCAGCAGCCAATTCTCGGGTAGGGGCCCGGAGACCCAGTACTCC.

With regard to this clonotype: This may stem from a read error, because a much larger clone lies one nucleotide away. The chain is built from TRBV6-5 and TRBJ2-7; TRBD2 matches 8 bases. The CDR3 spans 16 residues. Germline-derived CDR1 and CDR2 are MNHEY and SVGAGI. The V segment lost 7 bases and the J segment 2 bases; nucleotides outside the gene matches: 13. The CDR3: CASIPTQRETPYEQYF. The CDR3 DNA follows: TGTGCCAGCATACCTACTCAGCGGGAGACCCCCTACGAGCAGTACTTC.

The V call is TRBV5-1, the J call TRBJ2-5, with TRBD2 matching 8 bases. The CDR3 totals 17 residues. The germline gives CDR1 SGHRS, CDR2 YFSETQ. The V and J ends lost 2 bases and 5 bases, in that order; junction bases with no gene match: 14. CDR3 amino acids: CASSLGTAGERRETQYF. In DNA form, the CDR3 reads TGCGCCAGCAGCTTAGGAACAGCGGGAGAGAGAAGGGAGACCCAGTACTTC.